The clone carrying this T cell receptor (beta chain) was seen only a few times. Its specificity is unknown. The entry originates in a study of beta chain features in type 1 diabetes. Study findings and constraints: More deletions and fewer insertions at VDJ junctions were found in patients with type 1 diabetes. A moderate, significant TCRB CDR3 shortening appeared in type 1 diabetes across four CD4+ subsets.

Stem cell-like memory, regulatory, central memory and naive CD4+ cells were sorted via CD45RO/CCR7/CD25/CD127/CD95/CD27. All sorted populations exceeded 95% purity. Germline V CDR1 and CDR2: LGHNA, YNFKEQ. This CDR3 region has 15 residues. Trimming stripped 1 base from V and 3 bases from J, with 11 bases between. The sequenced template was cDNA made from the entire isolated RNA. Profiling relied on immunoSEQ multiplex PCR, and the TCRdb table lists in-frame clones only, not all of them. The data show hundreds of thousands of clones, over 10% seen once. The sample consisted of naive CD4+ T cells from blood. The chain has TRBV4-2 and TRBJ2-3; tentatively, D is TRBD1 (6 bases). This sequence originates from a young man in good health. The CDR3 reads CASSQVRGGTDTQYF. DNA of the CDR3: TGTGCCAGCAGCCAAGTCAGGGGTGGGACAGATACGCAGTATTTT.